These 23 T cell receptor beta chains came from one sample sequenced in a study of T-cell reconstitution after alpha-beta-depleted transplantation in children. Molecular barcoding with unique molecular identifiers was used for the TCRbeta library. TCRdb reprocessed the PCR reads with MiXCR, giving one entry per CDR3 protein. The top ten clones hold around 41% of a sample with approximately 350,000 distinct CDR3 sequences, roughly 17% of them seen once. This specimen consisted of PBMCs, mostly from graft donor cells, obtained 360 days after TCRalphabeta/CD19-depleted stem cell transplant. The receptors come from a male patient under 10 years old who had a stem cell transplant for acute lymphoblastic leukemia, so the T cells may come from the graft donor.

The chain uses TRBV7-8 and TRBJ2-5; possible D gene TRBD1, 5 bases. Germline loops: CDR1 SGHVS, CDR2 FQNEAQ. This CDR3 is built from 15 residues. V lost 1 base and J 7 bases, leaving 16 bases between the germline ends. The CDR3 DNA follows: TGTGCCAGCAGCTTAGTTGTCGTCCCCCAGGGGACCCAGTACTTC. It encodes CASSLVVVPQGTQYF.

The chain has TRBV5-5 and TRBJ1-2; D possibly corresponds to TRBD1 (6 bases). The germline CDR1 and CDR2 sequences are SGHKS and YYEKEE (reference sequence). The length of the CDR3 is 14 residues. The V gene lost 1 base and the J gene lost 2 bases, with 9 bases spanning the gap. The CDR3 nucleotides read TGTGCCAGCAGCTTGACAGGGATAAACTATGGCTACACCTTC. Its protein product is CASSLTGINYGYTF.

This clonotype has just a few counts. This chain uses TRBV4-3 with TRBJ2-1; 12 positions match TRBD1. Looked up from germline, CDR1 is LGHNA and CDR2 is YSLEER. The ends lost 4 bases at V and 6 bases at J; junction bases unmatched: 10. The CDR3 sequence is 17 residues long. The CDR3 is CASSPWPGQGAGNEQFF. As DNA, the CDR3 is TGCGCCAGCAGCCCGTGGCCGGGACAGGGGGCAGGCAATGAGCAGTTCTTC.

This clonotype was detected only a few times. The J gene is TRBJ2-1, the V gene TRBV20-1; 12 bases fit TRBD2. Germline-derived CDR1 and CDR2 are DFQATT and SNEGSKA (reference sequence). The length of the CDR3 is 15 residues. Trimming cost V 6 bases and J 9 bases; bases outside gene matches: 12. The CDR3 nucleotides read TGCAGTGCCCTAGCGGGAGGGCCTAAGAGTGTTGAGCAGTTCTTC. Translation: CSALAGGPKSVEQFF.

This clonotype was counted a few times. The rearrangement joins TRBV5-1 to TRBJ2-3; D unresolved. This CDR3 comprises 14 residues. Trimming took 4 bases from V and 2 from J, leaving 11 bases between them. The V gene's germline CDR1 is SGHRS and CDR2 YFSETQ. This chain's CDR3 is CASSPDLVTDTQYF. The CDR3 nucleotides are TGCGCCAGCAGCCCCGACTTGGTCACAGATACGCAGTATTTT.

The chain couples TRBV28 to TRBJ2-4; 7 bases match TRBD2. V was pared by 2 bases and J by 3 bases, with 4 bases of the junction left unmatched. This CDR3 spans 15 amino acids. Germline V gene sequence: CDR1 MDHEN, CDR2 SYDVKM. CDR3 loop: CASSLPGRGKNIQYF. The CDR3 DNA follows: TGTGCCAGCAGTTTACCGGGGAGGGGCAAAAACATTCAGTACTTC. The variable domain in full, completed from reference TRBV28 and TRBJ2-4, reads DVKVTQSSRYLVKRTGEKVFLECVQDMDHENMFWYRQDPGLGLRLIYFSYDVKMKEKGDIPEGYSVSREKKERFSLILESASTNQTSMYLCASSLPGRGKNIQYFGAGTRLSVL.

There are a few counts of this clonotype. The DNA of the CDR3 is TGTGCCATCAGCGCCGACGGGGGCAACTCCTATAATTCACCCCTCCACTTT. This encodes CAISADGGNSYNSPLHF. The rearrangement links TRBV10-3 to TRBJ1-6, with a possible D match to TRBD1 (6 bases). Trimming left V 6 bases short and J 0 bases short, with 15 bases between. The CDR3 totals 17 residues. CDR1 is ENHRY and CDR2 is SYGVKD in the germline V gene.

Details on this clonotype: One end of the junction does not line up with germline, which may come from a read error. This chain joins TRBV7-7 and TRBJ2-7; unclear D gene. Germline CDR1 SSHAT, CDR2 FNYEAQ (reference sequence). This CDR3 is built from 13 residues. CDR3 amino acids: CASSPNLGYEQYF. CDR3 sequence (DNA): TGTGCTAGCAGCCCAAACCTAGGGTACGAGCAGTACTTC.

The table lists this clonotype with a few counts. The chain links TRBV20-1 to TRBJ2-5, with 14 positions matching TRBD2. Germline V gene data show CDR1 as DFQATT and CDR2 as SNEGSKA (reference sequence). This CDR3 contains 19 residues. The trim removed 3 bases at V and 4 bases at J, leaving 16 bases unmatched. The CDR3 sequence: CSASGGPGTSGSRGETQYF. The DNA for the CDR3 is TGCAGTGCTAGTGGTGGCCCTGGGACTAGCGGGAGTCGAGGAGAGACCCAGTACTTC.

The rearrangement joins TRBV4-3 to TRBJ1-2, with TRBD1 identical over 11 bases. Trimming removed 1 base from V and 2 bases from J; junction bases left unmatched: 0. The CDR3 spans 15 residues. From germline, CDR1 is LGHNA and CDR2 YSLEER. The chain's CDR3 is CASSQGTGGNYGYTF. The CDR3, as DNA: TGCGCCAGCAGCCAAGGGACAGGGGGCAACTATGGCTACACCTTC.

This clonotype was seen more than once but under ten times. The V gene is TRBV7-2, the J gene TRBJ2-5; tentatively, D is TRBD1 (6 bases). Looked up from germline, CDR1 is SGHTA and CDR2 is FQGNSA. Trimming took 2 bases from V and 1 from J, leaving 8 bases between them. CDR3 length equals 14 residues. CDR3: CASSLTGFQETQYF. The CDR3 nucleotides read TGTGCCAGCAGCTTAACAGGGTTCCAAGAGACCCAGTACTTC.

The chain joins TRBV7-3 to TRBJ2-5; 7 bases fit TRBD1. Germline V gene lookup returns CDR1 SGHTA and CDR2 FQGTGA. The trim removed 2 bases at V and 5 bases at J, leaving 8 bases unmatched. The CDR3 is 15 amino acids. The CDR3 sequence: CASSLGTGDYETQYF. In nucleotides, the CDR3 is TGTGCCAGCAGCTTAGGTACAGGGGATTACGAGACCCAGTACTTC.

The DNA for the CDR3 is TGCGCCAGCAGTGATCGGCAGAGCACAGATACGCAGTATTTT. It translates to CASSDRQSTDTQYF. The chain joins TRBV4-1 to TRBJ2-3; D remains unclear. V was pared by 6 bases and J by 0 bases, with 10 bases between. The CDR3 runs 14 residues. Germline V lookup: CDR1 MGHRA, CDR2 YSYEKL.

This clonotype showed up many times. The V call is TRBV12-3 or TRBV12-4, the J call TRBJ2-1; D may be TRBD1 or TRBD2 (6 bases each). V dropped 5 bases and J dropped 7 bases, with 24 bases sitting between them. CDR3 length: 17 amino acids. The CDR3 region is CASSPAYIGGSMNEQFF. DNA for the CDR3: TGTGCCAGCAGTCCTGCTTATATAGGGGGGAGTATGAATGAGCAGTTCTTC.

This rearrangement joins TRBV19 to TRBJ2-1; 15 bases are a match to TRBD2. Germline V gene sequence: CDR1 LNHDA, CDR2 SQIVND (reference sequence). This CDR3 is built from 19 residues. The V gene end was trimmed by 6 bases and the J gene end by 2 bases; junction bases not matched to a gene: 11. In DNA form, the CDR3 reads TGTGCCAGTAGGCCGGGACTAGCGGGAGGTTCTCCTGCCTACAATGAGCAGTTCTTC. This codes for CASRPGLAGGSPAYNEQFF.

This clonotype was found many times. In DNA, the CDR3 is TGTGCCAGCAGTTTAATCAGCGGGGAGCTGTTTTTT. Residues: CASSLISGELFF. The V gene is TRBV28, the J gene TRBJ2-2, with D hard to call. The CDR3 has 12 residues. The germline V gene encodes CDR1 MDHEN and CDR2 SYDVKM. The ends were cut back, 2 bases at V and 7 bases at J, with 5 bases in the middle.

This clonotype was detected ten times or more. V and J are TRBV11-2 and TRBJ1-4, with D unclear. The CDR3 sequence is 15 residues long. V gave up 6 bases and J gave up 0 bases, with 11 bases separating them. Germline lookup yields CDR1 SGHAT and CDR2 FQNNGV. CDR3 region: CASSSRDPTNEKLFF. In DNA, the CDR3 is TGTGCCAGCAGTTCCCGGGATCCAACTAATGAAAAACTGTTTTTT. The whole variable domain, filled in from reference TRBV11-2 and TRBJ1-4, reads EAGVAQSPRYKIIEKRQSVAFWCNPISGHATLYWYQQILGQGPKLLIQFQNNGVVDDSQLPKDRFSAERLKGVDSTLKIQPAKLEDSAVYLCASSSRDPTNEKLFFGSGTQLSVL.

The chain links TRBV6-2 or TRBV6-3 to TRBJ2-7; 9 bases line up with TRBD2. Germline lookup yields CDR1 MNHEY and CDR2 SVGEGT. This CDR3 contains 17 residues. V gave up 2 bases and J gave up 1 base; unmatched junction bases: 9. The CDR3 loop reads CASSYTPVAGVSYEQYF. CDR3 DNA sequence: TGTGCCAGCAGTTACACGCCCGTAGCGGGAGTTTCCTACGAGCAGTACTTC.

The gene calls are TRBV3-1 and TRBJ2-4, with D perhaps TRBD1 (6 bases). The CDR3 sequence is 17 residues long. V lost 6 bases and J lost 7, with 25 bases in between. From germline, CDR1 is LGHDT and CDR2 YNNKEL (reference sequence). The CDR3: CASRMSRGWFQRNIQYF. CDR3 DNA sequence: TGTGCCAGCAGAATGAGCAGGGGCTGGTTTCAACGGAACATTCAGTACTTC.

This sequence joins TRBV6-5 and TRBJ2-7, with D maybe TRBD2 (7 bases). Germline values: CDR1 MNHEY, CDR2 SVGAGI. This CDR3 has 14 amino acids. Trimming removed 3 bases at V and 2 bases at J, with 11 bases between. This CDR3 is CASSYSGGPYEQYF. The CDR3 DNA is TGTGCCAGCAGTTATTCCGGGGGGCCCTACGAGCAGTACTTC.

This clonotype was counted only a few times. This rearrangement joins TRBV7-8 to TRBJ1-5; D remains unclear. CDR3 size: 15 residues. CDR1 is SGHVS and CDR2 is FQNEAQ in the germline V gene. V was clipped by 4 bases and J by 4 bases, with 14 bases between them. The CDR3, as DNA: TGTGCCAGCAGCTCGACTGATTGGGAAAATCAGCCCCAGCATTTT. Encoded protein: CASSSTDWENQPQHF.

V is TRBV6-5 and J is TRBJ1-1; tentative D call: TRBD1 (5 bases). Germline lookup yields CDR1 MNHEY and CDR2 SVGAGI. This CDR3 region has 14 residues. Trimming took 3 bases from V and 1 from J, leaving 9 bases between them. This CDR3 is CASSYGGWNTEAFF. CDR3 in DNA: TGTGCCAGCAGTTATGGGGGGTGGAACACTGAAGCTTTCTTT.

The sample holds a few counts of this clonotype. This chain uses TRBV4-3 with TRBJ1-4, with 10 bases aligning to TRBD1. CDR1 is LGHNA, CDR2 YSLEER, per germline. The CDR3 is made up of 16 amino acids. V lost 4 bases and J lost 6; bases outside the gene matches: 8. The CDR3: CASSPSPGTGDEKLFF. CDR3 DNA sequence: TGCGCCAGCAGCCCCAGCCCCGGGACAGGGGATGAAAAACTGTTTTTT.